This TCR beta chain was retrieved from a study of T cell responses to AZD1222 COVID-19 vaccine (dated by TCRdb to about 2021). Regarding the study in general: Because spike-specific TCR depth and breadth did not differ between the two schedules, AZD1222 recipients who got a second dose at roughly 4 weeks were pooled with those who got a second dose at roughly 12 weeks. A total of more than 230 trial participants underwent TCR sequencing, of whom 207 had received two doses of AZD1222 and 26 had received two doses of the MenACWY control vaccine. Trial participants were enrolled by age into subgroups of 18-55, 56-69 and 70-plus years, and roughly 160, 29 and 62 TCR-sequenced participants, respectively, were included in these subgroups.

This specimen's time point label, interpreted: baseline before first vaccination. The vaccinee samples were drawn from two UK trials, COV001 and COV002, one of which was a single-blind randomized controlled phase 2/3 trial testing AZD1222 (ChAdOx1 nCoV-19) in healthy adults. Trial participant PBMC samples were collected at day 0 and day 28 after the second dose for TCRbeta chain sequencing. Overall results and qualifications from the work: In the small 56-69-year group, the increase in depth fell short of significance, most likely because of low power. Reportedly, almost half of the unique spike-specific TCRs recognized epitopes lying outside the regions that are mutated in the B.1.351 and B.1.1.7 variants. The whole spike protein was spanned by vaccine-associated CD4 TCRs, and dominant responses were seen in regions 160-218 and 743-854. Because no samples from the day 14 peak response were available, repertoires could be characterized only after the peak T cell response. Spike-specific TCR breadth and depth rose significantly after two AZD1222 doses compared with day 0 and with MenACWY recipients. Conclusions about previously exposed vaccinees were limited because only 5 or 6 AZD1222 recipients were SARS-CoV-2 seropositive at baseline. Participants were mostly white British, with more females than males. The authors suggested clonal diversity may have been underestimated.

A note on this clone: Its antigen is currently not known. Base qualities are not provided; no much larger clone lies one nucleotide away.

The germline V gene encodes CDR1 SGHTA and CDR2 FQGNSA. After removal of 5 bases from V and 6 bases from J, the junction retains 12 bases not matched to a gene. Measured from the cysteine to the phenylalanine, the CDR3 is 17 residues long. Just CDR3 DNA is preserved here, 51 bases in frame from base 1. The CDR3 regions of human TCRbeta chains were analyzed by immunosequencing. As for the original processing: Repertoire TCRs were matched against a reference library of SARS-CoV-2-specific TCRs generated with the MIRA antigen-specificity platform. Breadth was defined as the fraction of unique TCRs that were SARS-CoV-2-associated, and depth was defined as the fraction of total T cells that were SARS-CoV-2-associated. Each spike-specific TCR was assigned to its reactive spike region and to a CD4 or CD8 class using the MIRA data. Log10-transformed breadth and depth values were compared by one-way ANOVA with Sidak's multiple comparisons tests. In TCRdb, the immuneACCESS table is reduced to in-frame sequences with V and J assigned. These tables do not hold every clone; where another copy was compared, an unresolved V gene accounts for under half, and the others remain unexplained. V, J and clone size derive from that table, while D and trimming were established from the DNA sequence. This sample is represented by 100,000 or so clones; about 95% of them were singletons. Of the sample, more than 2% falls within the top ten clones.

This chain is built from TRBV7-2 and TRBJ2-3; TRBD2 lines up with 12 middle nucleotides. This receptor was identified in an adult in good health. The material was peripheral blood, obtained on day 0 of AZD1222 vaccination. CDR3 protein: CASSLYPLAGGRDTQYF. The DNA reads as follows: TGTGCCAGCAGCCTCTACCCTCTAGCGGGGGGGCGGGATACGCAGTATTTT. This CDR3, with the reference TRBV7-2 and TRBJ2-3 proteins standing in past its ends, gives the full variable domain GAGVSQSPSNKVTEKGKDVELRCDPISGHTALYWYRQSLGQGLEFLIYFQGNSAPDKSGLPSDRFSAERTGGSVSTLTIQRTQQEDSAVYLCASSLYPLAGGRDTQYFGPGTRLTVL.